Below are 31 T cell receptor beta chains sequenced from a single sample in a study of T-cell reconstitution after alpha-beta-depleted transplantation in children. Molecular barcoding with unique molecular identifiers was used for the TCRbeta library. TCRdb ran MiXCR on the PCR reads and lists one entry per CDR3 protein. The sample consists of about 370,000 distinct CDR3 sequences, around 21% of them appearing once. Here the sequenced sample was PBMCs from the stem cell graft donor, taken from the stem cell graft. The receptors originated from a human donor who donated a stem cell graft to a child with acute myeloid leukemia.

Ten or more counts support this clonotype. The chain recombines TRBV29-1 with TRBJ1-2; 8 bases line up with TRBD1. Germline CDR1 SQVTM, CDR2 ANQGSEA. CDR3 length: 15 residues. V lost 7 bases and J lost 4; bases outside the gene matches: 14. CDR3 sequence reads: CSALVQGAEGYGYTF. In DNA, the CDR3 is TGCAGCGCCCTCGTCCAGGGGGCAGAGGGCTATGGCTACACCTTC.

The genes are TRBV10-3 and TRBJ2-1, with 14 bases aligning to TRBD2. V gave up 10 bases and J gave up 6 bases; unmatched junction bases: 2. Per the germline V gene, CDR1 is ENHRY and CDR2 is SYGVKD. The CDR3 length is 13 residues. The CDR3 loop reads CATGLAGGNEQFF. CDR3 sequence (DNA): TGTGCCACCGGACTAGCGGGAGGCAATGAGCAGTTCTTC.

Only a few counts were recorded for this clonotype. V and J are TRBV11-2 and TRBJ2-5; D is unclear. Germline CDR1 reads SGHAT; CDR2 reads FQNNGV. V was shortened by 1 base and J by 5 bases, with 11 bases between the two germline ends. The CDR3 consists of 14 residues. CDR3 bases: TGTGCCAGCAGCTTAGTAGGAATCGATGAGACCCAGTACTTC. This gives the protein CASSLVGIDETQYF.

V gene TRBV12-3 or TRBV12-4 combines with J gene TRBJ2-2; the D gene could be TRBD1 or TRBD2 (5 bases each). The CDR3 length is 12 residues. V lost 5 bases, J lost 6 bases, and 7 bases lay in between. The CDR3 coding sequence is TGTGCCAGCAGTAGGGGAGCCGGGGAGCTGTTTTTT. Protein product: CASSRGAGELFF.

This clonotype came up a few times. This chain links TRBV20-1 with TRBJ2-3, with 10 bases that match TRBD2. The CDR3 sequence is 15 residues long. V was pared by 7 bases and J by 3 bases, with 10 bases of the junction left unmatched. From germline, CDR1 is DFQATT and CDR2 SNEGSKA (reference sequence). The DNA of the CDR3 is TGCAGTGTCCCCACACTAGCGGGAAGGACAGATACGCAGTATTTT. It translates to CSVPTLAGRTDTQYF.

This clonotype appeared many times. The chain joins TRBV29-1 to TRBJ1-3; D is ambiguous. This CDR3 spans 15 amino acids. Trimming pared 0 bases from V and 0 bases from J, leaving 9 bases between. Germline lookup yields CDR1 SQVTM and CDR2 ANQGSEA. The CDR3 protein is CSVEDWRNSGNTIYF. CDR3 in DNA: TGCAGCGTTGAAGATTGGCGCAACTCTGGAAACACCATATATTTT.

The rearrangement joins TRBV7-2 to TRBJ2-5, with TRBD2 as a possible D gene (6 bases). The CDR3 loop spans 14 amino acids. CDR1 is SGHTA and CDR2 is FQGNSA in the germline V gene. Between the trimmed V and J ends, which lost 1 base and 9 bases, there was a span of 15 bases. The CDR3 nucleotides read TGTGCCAGCAGCTTAGTCTCCTTAGGAGGGGCCCAGTACTTC. This sequence encodes CASSLVSLGGAQYF. The full variable domain, completed using reference TRBV7-2 and TRBJ2-5, is GAGVSQSPSNKVTEKGKDVELRCDPISGHTALYWYRQSLGQGLEFLIYFQGNSAPDKSGLPSDRFSAERTGGSVSTLTIQRTQQEDSAVYLCASSLVSLGGAQYFGPGTRLLVL.

The chain uses TRBV5-1 and TRBJ2-3, with 10 bases matching TRBD2. The CDR3 runs to 15 residues. After removal of 1 base from V and 5 bases from J, the junction contained 4 bases not matched to a gene. Germline values: CDR1 SGHRS, CDR2 YFSETQ. CDR3 region: CASSLLVAGGDTQYF. The CDR3 region has the DNA TGCGCCAGCAGCTTGTTGGTAGCGGGAGGAGATACGCAGTATTTT.

The chain has TRBV12-3 or TRBV12-4 and TRBJ1-1; 7 nucleotides align to TRBD1. V was clipped by 8 bases and J by 0 bases; unmatched bases: 9. This CDR3 has 15 residues. CDR3 nucleotide sequence: TGTGCCAGCGGAAAAACAGGGGCGCTGAACACTGAAGCTTTCTTT. Protein: CASGKTGALNTEAFF.

The gene calls are TRBV5-1 and TRBJ2-1; TRBD2 agrees at 8 bases. With V trimmed by 0 bases and J by 7 bases, 9 bases remained unmatched. Germline CDR1 SGHRS, CDR2 YFSETQ. The CDR3 totals 16 residues. Written as DNA, the CDR3 is TGCGCCAGCAGCTTGGCCGCAGCGGGAGCTAGAAATGAGCAGTTCTTC. Its translation is CASSLAAAGARNEQFF.

The table lists this clonotype with a few counts. The V call is TRBV11-1, the J call TRBJ2-3; 14 bases are a match to TRBD2. The CDR3 spans 19 residues. Germline V CDR1 and CDR2: SGHAT, FQDESV (reference sequence). J gave up 1 base and V 6 bases, and 12 bases lay outside the gene matches. DNA for the CDR3: TGTGCCAGCAGGCCAAAACCGGGACTAGCGGGAGTACGCACAGATACGCAGTATTTT. It is translated as CASRPKPGLAGVRTDTQYF.

This clonotype has only a few counts. The chain joins TRBV12-5 to TRBJ2-1; D tentatively fits TRBD1 or TRBD2 (5 bases each). The V end was cut by 1 base, the J end by 9 bases, with 7 bases between. The CDR3 contains 12 residues. From germline, CDR1 is LGHNT and CDR2 FRNRAP. For the CDR3, the DNA is TGTGCTAGTGGTTTGGGGGGGAGTGAGCAGTTCTTC. Translating it yields CASGLGGSEQFF.

This clonotype has a count of ten or more. V usage is TRBV5-1 and J usage is TRBJ2-1; TRBD2 matches at 9 bases. With V trimmed by 0 bases and J by 5 bases, 0 bases remained unmatched. The germline gives CDR1 SGHRS, CDR2 YFSETQ. The CDR3 covers 14 residues. CDR3 sequence (DNA): TGCGCCAGCAGCTTGGGCGGGGGGGACAATGAGCAGTTCTTC. This gives the protein CASSLGGGDNEQFF.

This clonotype was counted ten times or more. The chain carries TRBV20-1 and TRBJ2-3; 10 positions agree with TRBD2. This CDR3 comprises 13 residues. In germline, CDR1 is DFQATT, CDR2 SNEGSKA (reference sequence). The CDR3 nucleotides read TGCAGAGGAGCGGGAGGGCCCTTGGATACGCAGTATTTT. This encodes CRGAGGPLDTQYF.

This chain joins TRBV27 and TRBJ2-1, with 7 bases that match TRBD1. There are 16 residues in the CDR3. The V and J ends lost 5 bases and 4 bases, in that order; junction bases with no gene match: 11. Germline CDR1 MNHEY, CDR2 SMNVEV (reference sequence). As DNA, the CDR3 is TGTGCCAGCAGTCTAGGACTCGGGACAGTTTACAATGAGCAGTTCTTC. Encoded protein: CASSLGLGTVYNEQFF.

This clonotype was found a few times. The rearrangement joins TRBV2 to TRBJ2-1; 8 bases line up with TRBD2. Trimming removed 2 bases from V and 3 bases from J; junction bases left unmatched: 9. Looked up from germline, CDR1 is SNHLY and CDR2 is FYNNEI. This CDR3 is 17 amino acids long. The CDR3 DNA follows: TGTGCCAGCAGTGAAAGGGTAGTAGCGGGACACTACAATGAGCAGTTCTTC. It encodes CASSERVVAGHYNEQFF.

In its sample, this clonotype was seen a few times. The chain joins TRBV18 to TRBJ2-7; D is tentatively TRBD1 or TRBD2 (5 bases each). CDR1 and CDR2 from the germline V gene are KGHSH and LQKENI. This CDR3 spans 13 amino acids. V was cut by 6 bases and J by 0 bases, with 9 bases left in between. CDR3 DNA sequence: TGTGCCAGCTCGGCAGGGAGCTCCTACGAGCAGTACTTC. Translating gives CASSAGSSYEQYF.

This clonotype was counted between two and nine times. This chain connects TRBV6-5 to TRBJ2-1, with D perhaps being TRBD1 or TRBD2 (5 bases each). V was pared by 2 bases and J by 0 bases, with 11 bases between. There are 16 residues in the CDR3. Germline CDR1 MNHEY, CDR2 SVGAGI. Written as DNA, the CDR3 is TGTGCCAGCAGTTACAGGGACCCGAGCTCCTACAATGAGCAGTTCTTC. Protein product: CASSYRDPSSYNEQFF.

This clonotype was picked up a small number of times. This rearrangement joins TRBV28 to TRBJ2-5; maybe TRBD2 (7 bases). Germline CDR1 is MDHEN and CDR2 is SYDVKM. Trimming took off 2 bases at V and 4 bases at J, with 14 bases between the two ends. This CDR3 has 15 amino acids. In DNA, the CDR3 is TGTGCCAGCAGTTTAATCGGGGGGCGCCTAGAGACCCAGTACTTC. This codes for CASSLIGGRLETQYF. The full variable domain, in which reference TRBV28 and TRBJ2-5 provide the parts outside the CDR3, is DVKVTQSSRYLVKRTGEKVFLECVQDMDHENMFWYRQDPGLGLRLIYFSYDVKMKEKGDIPEGYSVSREKKERFSLILESASTNQTSMYLCASSLIGGRLETQYFGPGTRLLVL.

The rearrangement joins TRBV18 to TRBJ2-3; the match to TRBD1 covers 7 bases. The CDR3 length is 15 residues. The J segment lost 2 bases and the V segment lost 4 bases, leaving 6 bases of the junction unmatched. CDR1 and CDR2 (germline): KGHSH, LQKENI. The DNA for the CDR3 is TGTGCCAGCTCACTACAGGGGATGACCACAGATACGCAGTATTTT. Protein sequence: CASSLQGMTTDTQYF.

This CDR3 reads CASSSPASGRGEQYF. CDR3 in DNA: TGTGCCAGCAGTTCTCCCGCTAGCGGGAGGGGCGAGCAGTACTTC. The chain couples TRBV12-3 or TRBV12-4 to TRBJ2-7; 12 positions agree with TRBD2. The CDR3 extends over 15 amino acids. V dropped 4 bases and J dropped 6; count of bases not matched to a gene: 7.

V usage is TRBV5-1 and J usage is TRBJ2-7; 12 positions agree with TRBD2. J was trimmed by 3 bases and V by 4 bases; bases with no gene match: 8. The CDR3 totals 16 residues. Per the germline V gene, CDR1 is SGHRS and CDR2 is YFSETQ. CDR3 in amino acids: CASSPGLAGSLYEQYF. The CDR3 DNA reads TGCGCCAGCAGCCCCGGACTAGCGGGGTCTCTCTACGAGCAGTACTTC.

This clonotype was seen repeatedly, ten times or more. The V and J genes are TRBV20-1 and TRBJ2-1, with TRBD1 matching over 7 bases. This CDR3 comprises 17 residues. Germline V gene sequence: CDR1 DFQATT, CDR2 SNEGSKA (reference sequence). Germline trimming cut 0 bases from V and 4 bases from J; bases unmatched to any gene: 12. DNA of the CDR3: TGCAGTGCTAGAGAGCGAGGGGGCGGGTTGGGGTACAATGAGCAGTTCTTC. Amino acid sequence: CSARERGGGLGYNEQFF.

J is TRBJ2-5 and V is TRBV5-5; D is unclear. Per germline, CDR1 SGHKS and CDR2 YYEKEE (reference sequence). This CDR3 contains 15 residues. V lost 4 bases and J 1 base, leaving 14 bases between the germline ends. DNA of the CDR3: TGTGCCAGCAGCCCCGTTGTTGGCTTCCAAGAGACCCAGTACTTC. Translation: CASSPVVGFQETQYF.

This clonotype was detected many times. The gene calls are TRBV7-2 and TRBJ2-7, with TRBD2 matching 11 bases. Trimming cost V 10 bases and J 5 bases; bases outside gene matches: 7. This CDR3 contains 13 residues. Germline V gene lookup returns CDR1 SGHTA and CDR2 FQGNSA. CDR3 coding DNA: TGTGCCACCCAAGGACTAGCGGGCCACGAGCAGTACTTC. Amino acid sequence: CATQGLAGHEQYF.

In its sample, this clonotype was seen many times. V usage is TRBV25-1 and J usage is TRBJ2-1; D possibly corresponds to TRBD1 (8 bases). The V gene lost 0 bases and the J gene lost 4 bases, with 19 bases spanning the gap. From germline, CDR1 is MGHDK and CDR2 SYGVNS. There are 18 residues in the CDR3. The CDR3 sequence: CASSEYLSGTGVYNEQFF. CDR3 bases: TGTGCCAGCAGTGAATATCTAAGCGGGACAGGTGTTTACAATGAGCAGTTCTTC.

DNA of the CDR3: TGTGCCAGCAGCCCCGCGCGCACTGAAGCTTTCTTT. Its protein product is CASSPARTEAFF. This sequence joins TRBV7-2 and TRBJ1-1; D is undetermined. The length of the CDR3 is 12 residues. In germline, CDR1 is SGHTA, CDR2 FQGNSA. Trimming took off 5 bases at V and 4 bases at J, with 8 bases between the two ends.

This clonotype was observed a few times. The gene calls are TRBV3-1 and TRBJ2-7; 10 bases map to TRBD2. Germline V gene lookup returns CDR1 LGHDT and CDR2 YNNKEL (reference sequence). J lost 5 bases, V lost 3 bases, and 7 bases had no gene match. This CDR3 contains 15 residues. DNA for the CDR3: TGTGCCAGCAGCCAGCTTATAGCGGGAGGCCACGAGCAGTACTTC. Protein product: CASSQLIAGGHEQYF.

This clonotype was picked up many times. The chain combines TRBV6-1 with TRBJ2-6; D might be TRBD1 (6 bases). Trimming took off 8 bases at V and 0 bases at J, with 14 bases between the two ends. The CDR3 contains 16 residues. Per germline, CDR1 MNHNS and CDR2 SASEGT. CDR3 loop: CASAQGRYSGANVLTF. In DNA form, the CDR3 reads TGTGCCAGCGCGCAGGGGCGCTACTCTGGGGCCAACGTCCTGACTTTC.

This clonotype was counted a few times. The J gene is TRBJ2-1, the V gene TRBV7-2, with 11 bases that match TRBD2. This CDR3 spans 16 amino acids. CDR1 is SGHTA and CDR2 is FQGNSA in the germline V gene. Losses at the gene ends were 0 bases for V and 5 bases for J; bases not matched to a gene: 3. CDR3 loop: CASSLATSGANNEQFF. CDR3 coding DNA: TGTGCCAGCAGCTTAGCGACTAGCGGGGCAAACAATGAGCAGTTCTTC. Full variable domain (rest looked up from reference TRBV7-2 and TRBJ2-1): GAGVSQSPSNKVTEKGKDVELRCDPISGHTALYWYRQSLGQGLEFLIYFQGNSAPDKSGLPSDRFSAERTGGSVSTLTIQRTQQEDSAVYLCASSLATSGANNEQFFGPGTRLTVL.

The chain has TRBV5-1 and TRBJ1-5; the match to TRBD1 covers 7 bases. The CDR3 runs 17 residues. Germline CDR1 reads SGHRS; CDR2 reads YFSETQ. The ends lost 0 bases at V and 3 bases at J; junction bases unmatched: 9. The CDR3 nucleotides read TGCGCCAGCAGCTTGGGGCCTGGAGAGGGGGCCAATCAGCCCCAGCATTTT. The encoded protein is CASSLGPGEGANQPQHF.